This TCR beta chain was recovered during a study of OX40 agonist ivuxolimab in advanced cancers. As for the study in general: Ivuxolimab, which patients received intravenously every 2 weeks, was dosed at 0.01 to 10 mg/kg. Study-level findings and limits: The antigens recognized by the expanded peripheral T cells, that is their antigen specificity, were not determined. Dosing at 0.1 to 3.0 mg/kg was accompanied by clonal expansion of CD4+ and CD8+ blood T cells by week 6.

Points on this clone: What it binds is unknown.

The V and J ends lost 1 base and 2 bases, in that order; junction bases with no gene match: 2. This CDR3 is built from 15 residues. Germline V lookup: CDR1 MGHRA, CDR2 YSYEKL. Sampling times: baseline, cycle 4 day 1, cycle 7 day 1. The data were produced by immunoSEQ multiplex PCR, yet TCRdb's version contains in-frame clones alone and is incomplete. The repertoire consists of under 50,000 clones, with nearly 80% occurring once and the leading ten covering 7.9%. The chain links TRBV4-1 to TRBJ1-5; 7 bases line up with TRBD1. The specimen was CD4+ or CD8+ T cells sorted from blood, collected in a trial of the OX40 agonist ivuxolimab. This clonotype was sampled from an adult with an advanced solid tumor such as melanoma, head and neck, liver or kidney cancer. CDR3 loop: CASSQGGTGNQPQHF. DNA of the CDR3: TGCGCCAGCAGCCAAGGGGGGACAGGCAATCAGCCCCAGCATTTT.